The 7 T cell receptor beta chains below were found in one sample sequenced in a study of cytomegalovirus exposure and HLA in healthy donors. TCRdb's table, derived via immunoSEQ multiplex PCR, lists solely in-frame clones and lacks some. Among over 150,000 clones listed, about 90% were seen once. Sequenced material: PBMCs. The receptors were sampled from a woman younger than 35 in good health and CMV-seropositive.

The chain employs TRBV11-3 and TRBJ2-3; no firm D call. Trimming took 5 bases from V and 0 from J, leaving 3 bases between them. Per germline, CDR1 SGHNT and CDR2 YENEEA. The CDR3 runs 12 residues. The CDR3 DNA is TGTGCCAGCAGCCCTAGCACAGATACGCAGTATTTT. It encodes CASSPSTDTQYF.

The V call is TRBV4-2, the J call TRBJ2-7; 10 bases agree with TRBD2. V dropped 4 bases and J dropped 0; count of bases not matched to a gene: 6. Germline assignment: CDR1 LGHNA and CDR2 YNFKEQ. The CDR3 runs to 16 residues. The CDR3 sequence: CASSLISGGLSYEQYF. As DNA, the CDR3 is TGTGCCAGCAGCCTGATTAGCGGGGGGCTCTCCTACGAGCAGTACTTC.

The chain is built from TRBV10-3 and TRBJ1-2; 9 bases fit TRBD1. The CDR3 runs to 13 residues. The germline gives CDR1 ENHRY, CDR2 SYGVKD. Unmatched junction bases numbered 2, after V lost 4 bases and J lost 5 bases. CDR3 amino acids: CAISGGTGYGYTF. CDR3 in DNA: TGTGCCATCAGTGGCGGGACAGGGTATGGCTACACCTTC.

The chain combines TRBV19 with TRBJ1-3, with D unclear. The CDR3 spans 14 residues. Germline lookup yields CDR1 LNHDA and CDR2 SQIVND (reference sequence). Trimming pared 9 bases from V and 0 bases from J, leaving 12 bases between. The CDR3 spells CASASMSSGNTIYF. The DNA for the CDR3 is TGTGCCAGCGCCTCCATGAGCTCTGGAAACACCATATATTTT.

The chain joins TRBV7-9 to TRBJ1-1; 9 nucleotides match TRBD1. J lost 4 bases, V lost 4 bases, and 7 bases had no gene match. In germline, CDR1 is SEHNR, CDR2 FQNEAQ (reference sequence). CDR3 length: 15 residues. CDR3 bases: TGTGCCAGCAGCTCACGGGACAGGGAAGCCACTGAAGCTTTCTTT. Residues: CASSSRDREATEAFF.

V is TRBV7-9 and J is TRBJ1-2; D not resolved. V lost 4 bases, J lost 2 bases, and 17 bases lay in between. Germline V lookup: CDR1 SEHNR, CDR2 FQNEAQ (reference sequence). This CDR3 is built from 16 residues. Here the CDR3 DNA reads TGTGCCAGCAGCTCCGCCCTCCCCGAGGCGAACTATGGCTACACCTTC. Translating gives CASSSALPEANYGYTF.

V usage is TRBV27 and J usage is TRBJ2-2; unclear D gene. CDR3 length equals 12 residues. The ends were cut back, 7 bases at V and 7 bases at J, with 10 bases in the middle. Per the germline V gene, CDR1 is MNHEY and CDR2 is SMNVEV (reference sequence). The DNA of the CDR3 is TGTGCCAGCACCCTGGGCGACGGGGAGCTGTTTTTT. Translation gives CASTLGDGELFF.